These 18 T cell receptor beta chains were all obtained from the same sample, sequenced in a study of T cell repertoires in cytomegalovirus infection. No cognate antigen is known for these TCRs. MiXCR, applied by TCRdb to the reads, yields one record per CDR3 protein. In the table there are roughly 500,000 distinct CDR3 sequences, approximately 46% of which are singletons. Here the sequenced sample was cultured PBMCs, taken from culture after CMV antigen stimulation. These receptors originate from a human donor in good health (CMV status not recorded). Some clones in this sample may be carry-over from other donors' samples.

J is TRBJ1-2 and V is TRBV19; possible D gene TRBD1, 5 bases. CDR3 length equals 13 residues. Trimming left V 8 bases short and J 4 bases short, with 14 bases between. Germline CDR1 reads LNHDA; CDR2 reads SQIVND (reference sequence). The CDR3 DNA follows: TGTGCCAGTGTTTGGGACCGTGGCTATGGCTACACCTTC. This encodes CASVWDRGYGYTF.

DNA of the CDR3: TGTGCCACCAGCAGTTTCGGGACTAGCATTTTACAAGAGACCCAGTACTTC. It yields the protein CATSSFGTSILQETQYF. The chain links TRBV15 to TRBJ2-5, with 9 bases aligning to TRBD2. Germline V gene lookup returns CDR1 LNHNV and CDR2 YYDKDF (reference sequence). The CDR3 has 17 amino acids. Trimming took 3 bases from V and 2 from J; bases not matched to a gene: 10.

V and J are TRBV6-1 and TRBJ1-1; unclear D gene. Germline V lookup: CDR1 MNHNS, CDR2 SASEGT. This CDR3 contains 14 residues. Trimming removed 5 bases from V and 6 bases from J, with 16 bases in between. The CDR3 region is CASSFSGRWAEAFF. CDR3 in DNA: TGTGCCAGCAGTTTTTCGGGCCGGTGGGCTGAAGCTTTCTTT.

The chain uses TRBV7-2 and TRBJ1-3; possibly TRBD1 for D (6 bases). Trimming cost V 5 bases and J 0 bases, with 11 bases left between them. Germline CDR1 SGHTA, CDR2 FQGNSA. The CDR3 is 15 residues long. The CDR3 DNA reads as TGTGCCAGCAGCGGAGGGGGGCTCTCTGGAAACACCATATATTTT. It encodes CASSGGGLSGNTIYF.

The CDR3 is CASSSVRNKNIQYF. The CDR3 DNA reads TGTGCCAGCAGTTCGGTCAGGAACAAAAACATTCAGTACTTC. This chain joins TRBV6-2 or TRBV6-3 and TRBJ2-4, with D unclear. The CDR3 has 14 residues. The V gene lost 4 bases and the J gene lost 3 bases, with 10 bases spanning the gap. CDR1 is MNHEY and CDR2 is SVGEGT in the germline V gene.

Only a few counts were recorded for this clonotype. The CDR3, as DNA: TGTGCCAGCAGTTTAGGCAGGGGCCGGGGCTACACCTTC. It translates to CASSLGRGRGYTF. V and J are TRBV28 and TRBJ1-2; the D gene is possibly TRBD1 (6 bases). This CDR3 has 13 residues. Germline V gene data show CDR1 as MDHEN and CDR2 as SYDVKM. The V gene lost 2 bases and the J gene lost 8 bases, with 12 bases spanning the gap.

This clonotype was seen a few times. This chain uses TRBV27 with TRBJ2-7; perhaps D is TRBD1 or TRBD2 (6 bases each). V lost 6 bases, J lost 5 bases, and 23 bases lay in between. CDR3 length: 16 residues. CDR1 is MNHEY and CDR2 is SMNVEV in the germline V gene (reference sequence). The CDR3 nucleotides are TGTGCCAGCAGCCCCCAGGTTGGGGGGCTCGTCCACGAGCAGTACTTC. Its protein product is CASSPQVGGLVHEQYF.

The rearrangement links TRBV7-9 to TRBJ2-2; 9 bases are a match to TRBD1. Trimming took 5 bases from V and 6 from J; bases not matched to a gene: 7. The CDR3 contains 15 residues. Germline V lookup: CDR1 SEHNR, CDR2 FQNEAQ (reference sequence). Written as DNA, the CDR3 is TGTGCCAGCAGCCCCCGACAGGGGGTACCCGGGGAGCTGTTTTTT. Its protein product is CASSPRQGVPGELFF. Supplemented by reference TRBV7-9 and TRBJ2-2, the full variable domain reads DTGVSQNPRHKITKRGQNVTFRCDPISEHNRLYWYRQTLGQGPEFLTYFQNEAQLEKSRLLSDRFSAERPKGSFSTLEIQRTEQGDSAMYLCASSPRQGVPGELFFGEGSRLTVL.

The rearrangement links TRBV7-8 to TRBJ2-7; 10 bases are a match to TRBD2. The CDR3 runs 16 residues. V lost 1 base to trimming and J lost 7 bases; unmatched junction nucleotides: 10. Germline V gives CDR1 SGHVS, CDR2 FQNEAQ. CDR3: CASSLEWSGGAWEQYF. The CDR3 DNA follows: TGTGCCAGCAGCTTAGAGTGGAGCGGGGGGGCGTGGGAGCAGTACTTC.

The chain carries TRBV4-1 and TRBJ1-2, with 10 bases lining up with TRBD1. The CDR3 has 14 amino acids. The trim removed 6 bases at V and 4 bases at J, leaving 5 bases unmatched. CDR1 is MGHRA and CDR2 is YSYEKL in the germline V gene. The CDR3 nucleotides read TGCGCCAGCAGTTCCGGGACAGGGGCCTATGGCTACACCTTC. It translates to CASSSGTGAYGYTF.

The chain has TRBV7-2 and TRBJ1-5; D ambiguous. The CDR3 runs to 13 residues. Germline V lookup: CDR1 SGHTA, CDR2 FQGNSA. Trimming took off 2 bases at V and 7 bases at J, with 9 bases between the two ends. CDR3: CASSLTGYQPQHF. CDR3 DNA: TGTGCCAGCAGCTTAACGGGGTACCAGCCCCAGCATTTT.

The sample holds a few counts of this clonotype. The CDR3 DNA reads TGTGCCAGCAGCCGACAGGGTTCCTACGAGCAGTACTTC. Its protein product is CASSRQGSYEQYF. The J gene is TRBJ2-7, the V gene TRBV7-9; 7 nucleotides align to TRBD1. V shed 5 bases, J shed 1 base, and the junction held 2 bases outside the gene matches. Germline CDR1 and CDR2: SEHNR and FQNEAQ (reference sequence). CDR3 length: 13 residues.

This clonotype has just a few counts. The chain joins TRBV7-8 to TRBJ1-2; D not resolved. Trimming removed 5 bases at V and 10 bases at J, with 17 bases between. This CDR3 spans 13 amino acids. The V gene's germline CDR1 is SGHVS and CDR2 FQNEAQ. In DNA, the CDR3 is TGTGCCAGCAGCGAGACCGGGTCAGGCCACTACACCTTC. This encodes CASSETGSGHYTF.

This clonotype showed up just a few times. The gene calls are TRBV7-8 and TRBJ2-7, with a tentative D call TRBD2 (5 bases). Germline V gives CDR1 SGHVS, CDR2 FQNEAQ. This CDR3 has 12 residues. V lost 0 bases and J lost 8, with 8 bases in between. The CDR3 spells CASSLAGVKQYF. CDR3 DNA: TGTGCCAGCAGCTTAGCGGGAGTCAAGCAGTACTTC.

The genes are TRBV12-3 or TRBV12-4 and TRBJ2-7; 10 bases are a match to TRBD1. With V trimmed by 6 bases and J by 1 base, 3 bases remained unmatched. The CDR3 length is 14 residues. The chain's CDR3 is CASSRQGASYEQYF. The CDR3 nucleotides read TGTGCCAGCAGCCGACAGGGGGCGTCCTACGAGCAGTACTTC.

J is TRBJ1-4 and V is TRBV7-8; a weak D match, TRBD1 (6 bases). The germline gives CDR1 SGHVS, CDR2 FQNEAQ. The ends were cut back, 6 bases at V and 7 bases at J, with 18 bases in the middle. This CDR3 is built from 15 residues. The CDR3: CASSGGAGNREKLFF. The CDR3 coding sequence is TGTGCCAGCAGTGGGGGGGCGGGAAATCGTGAAAAACTGTTTTTT.

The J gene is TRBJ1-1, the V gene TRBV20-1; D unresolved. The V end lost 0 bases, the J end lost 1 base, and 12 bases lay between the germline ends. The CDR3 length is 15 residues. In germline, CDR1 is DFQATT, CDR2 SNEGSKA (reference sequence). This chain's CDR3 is CSARDRVLGNTEAFF. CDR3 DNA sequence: TGCAGTGCTAGAGATCGGGTCCTGGGGAACACTGAAGCTTTCTTT.

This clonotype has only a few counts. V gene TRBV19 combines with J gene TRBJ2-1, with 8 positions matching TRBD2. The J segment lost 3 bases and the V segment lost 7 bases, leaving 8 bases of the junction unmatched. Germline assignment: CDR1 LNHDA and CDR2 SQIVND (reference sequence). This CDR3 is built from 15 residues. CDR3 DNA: TGTGCCAGTAAGAAACGGGAGGGCCTCTACAATGAGCAGTTCTTC. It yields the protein CASKKREGLYNEQFF.